This T cell receptor beta chain was recorded in a study of liver allograft versus peripheral blood T cells. Study details: Recipients' peripheral blood T cell receptor repertoires were compared with those in transplanted livers. Findings of the study overall: T cell receptor repertoires inside liver allografts reportedly differed from those in peripheral blood.

This clonotype was found once. Its cognate antigen is unknown. In germline, CDR1 is LGHDT, CDR2 YNNKEL (reference sequence). This CDR3 is 18 amino acids long. J lost 7 bases, V lost 4 bases, and 16 bases had no gene match. TCRdb re-derived calls from the reads in MiXCR, one entry per CDR3 protein. The sample lists some 10,000 distinct CDR3 sequences; about 19% were seen once. The chain couples TRBV3-1 to TRBJ1-6; 7 bases align to TRBD1. This sequence was found in a human patient who had a liver transplant. The graft donor may be the source of some T cells. The CDR3 here is CASSPGRGGGTKNSPLHF. CDR3 nucleotides: TGTGCCAGCAGCCCGGGGAGAGGGGGCGGGACAAAGAATTCACCCCTCCACTTT.